This TCR beta chain appears in the sequencing data of a study of cytomegalovirus exposure and HLA in healthy donors. Broader study findings: HLA alleles were associated with 15,000 to 20,000 TCR beta sequences in a later analysis at 0.05 false discovery rate.

This clone was observed a few times. Its antigen is as yet unknown. Primers for the PCR totalled 60 Vbeta and 13 Jbeta. Assay used: immunoSEQ multiplex PCR; TCRdb lists only in-frame clones, some missing. The table lists around 130,000 clones, over 8.5% of them singletons. The clonotype originates from a woman aged 40 to 50 in good health and CMV-seropositive. Sequenced material: PBMCs.

CDR3 DNA sequence: TGTGCCAGCAGCTTAAATGAGGGTGCGGTAACTGAAGCTTTCTTT. Translated: CASSLNEGAVTEAFF. The V gene is TRBV7-3, the J gene TRBJ1-1; no definite D call. Germline V gene sequence: CDR1 SGHTA, CDR2 FQGTGA. The V end lost 1 base, the J end lost 5 bases, and 14 bases lay between the germline ends. The CDR3 sequence is 15 residues long.